A single sample gave rise to the 22 T cell receptor beta chains below, sequenced in a study of siplizumab effects on memory and regulatory T cells. Here immunoSEQ multiplex PCR was the method, and the copy in TCRdb shows in-frame clones only, minus some. The sample includes more than 85,000 clones, roughly 92% of them seen just once. The specimen sequenced was CD4+ T cells sorted from blood. These TCRs come from a human donor in good health.

The chain is built from TRBV19 and TRBJ1-2; TRBD1 matches at 7 bases. The V and J ends lost 5 bases and 8 bases, in that order; junction bases with no gene match: 11. Looked up from germline, CDR1 is LNHDA and CDR2 is SQIVND (reference sequence). The CDR3 has 14 amino acids. The CDR3 sequence: CASSLGTAHEGYTF. In nucleotides, the CDR3 is TGTGCCAGTAGTCTCGGGACAGCCCATGAGGGCTACACCTTC.

V usage is TRBV18 and J usage is TRBJ1-1; 7 nucleotides line up with TRBD1. The germline gives CDR1 KGHSH, CDR2 LQKENI. There are 16 residues in the CDR3. Unmatched junction bases numbered 9, after V lost 3 bases and J lost 2 bases. The CDR3 is CASSPNDRVGNTEAFF. The CDR3 region has the DNA TGTGCCAGCTCACCTAACGACAGGGTAGGAAACACTGAAGCTTTCTTT.

The chain links TRBV6-1 to TRBJ2-2; TRBD1 might be the D (6 bases). Germline lookup yields CDR1 MNHNS and CDR2 SASEGT. Trimming shortened V by 8 bases and J by 4 bases, and 17 bases separated the two germline ends. This CDR3 region has 15 residues. The CDR3 protein is CASRGQGTFTGELFF. In DNA, the CDR3 is TGTGCCAGCCGCGGGCAGGGGACATTCACCGGGGAGCTGTTTTTT.

The chain uses TRBV28 and TRBJ1-6; the D gene is possibly TRBD1 (6 bases). The CDR3 runs 14 residues. CDR1 MDHEN and CDR2 SYDVKM come from the germline V gene. Trimming pared 7 bases from V and 6 bases from J, leaving 13 bases between. This CDR3 reads CASNIGQPNSPLHF. The CDR3 DNA is TGTGCCAGCAATATTGGACAGCCTAATTCACCCCTCCACTTT.

This clone was seen only once. The gene calls are TRBV5-4 and TRBJ2-1; a possible D gene is TRBD2 (7 bases). V was cut by 0 bases and J by 5 bases, with 18 bases left in between. The V gene's germline CDR1 is SGHNT and CDR2 YYREEE (reference sequence). The CDR3 has 17 residues. The CDR3 bases are TGTGCCAGCAGCTTGGGTGGCGGGGGCCCTCCAAACAATGAGCAGTTCTTC. It translates to CASSLGGGGPPNNEQFF.

The chain carries TRBV6-1 and TRBJ2-1, with TRBD2 matching 9 bases. CDR1 MNHNS and CDR2 SASEGT come from the germline V gene. This CDR3 contains 14 residues. J lost 10 bases, V lost 8 bases, and 12 bases had no gene match. The chain's CDR3 is CASDLRGRANEQFF. In DNA form, the CDR3 reads TGTGCCAGCGATCTTCGCGGGAGGGCCAACGAGCAGTTCTTC.

The chain uses TRBV2 and TRBJ1-6; 7 nucleotides agree with TRBD1. This CDR3 spans 13 amino acids. Trimming removed 6 bases from V and 9 bases from J; junction bases left unmatched: 5. The V gene's germline CDR1 is SNHLY and CDR2 FYNNEI. CDR3 protein: CASSAGGGSPLHF. The CDR3 bases are TGTGCCAGCAGCGCAGGGGGTGGTTCACCCCTCCACTTT.

The chain joins TRBV6-6 to TRBJ2-1, with TRBD2 matching 13 bases. The germline gives CDR1 MNHNY, CDR2 SVGAGI (reference sequence). This CDR3 spans 15 amino acids. V dropped 7 bases and J dropped 5; count of bases not matched to a gene: 5. CDR3 sequence (DNA): TGTGCCAGCAACCTTGGGACTAGCGGGAACAATGAGCAGTTCTTC. This codes for CASNLGTSGNNEQFF.

This clone showed up just once. CDR3 nucleotide sequence: TGTGCCAGCACTCGAACGGGGCCATGCGAGCAGTACTTC. Its protein is CASTRTGPCEQYF. The chain couples TRBV5-6 to TRBJ2-7, with D perhaps matching TRBD1 or TRBD2 (5 bases each). Germline V gives CDR1 SGHDT, CDR2 YYEEEE. This CDR3 is 13 amino acids long. Trimming left V 6 bases short and J 6 bases short, with 16 bases between.

This chain joins TRBV15 and TRBJ2-5; 7 bases map to TRBD1. V lost 1 base, J lost 4 bases, and 6 bases stayed unmatched. This CDR3 contains 15 residues. CDR1 is LNHNV, CDR2 YYDKDF, per germline (reference sequence). DNA for the CDR3: TGTGCCACCAGCAGAGGAGACAGGGATAGAGAGACCCAGTACTTC. Its protein product is CATSRGDRDRETQYF.

The chain links TRBV28 to TRBJ2-5; tentative D call: TRBD2 (5 bases). This CDR3 has 14 residues. Trimming took 5 bases from V and 5 from J, leaving 15 bases between them. The V gene's germline CDR1 is MDHEN and CDR2 SYDVKM. The CDR3 sequence is CASSPSGRRETQYF. The CDR3 DNA reads as TGTGCCAGCAGTCCCTCGGGTAGGAGGGAGACCCAGTACTTC.

The V call is TRBV11-1, the J call TRBJ1-2; D unclear. The CDR3 length is 15 residues. The germline CDR1 and CDR2 sequences are SGHAT and FQDESV (reference sequence). V dropped 5 bases and J dropped 2 bases, with 15 bases sitting between them. CDR3: CASSAEFGENYGYTF. The CDR3, as DNA: TGTGCCAGCAGCGCTGAATTTGGGGAAAACTATGGCTACACCTTC.

The J gene is TRBJ1-6, the V gene TRBV6-5; tentatively, D is TRBD1 (5 bases). CDR1 is MNHEY and CDR2 is SVGAGI in the germline V gene. V shed 0 bases and J shed 13 bases, with 13 bases lying between them. CDR3 length: 14 amino acids. The CDR3 region is CASSYSMGVTPLHF. As DNA, the CDR3 is TGTGCCAGCAGTTACTCGATGGGGGTAACTCCCCTCCACTTT.

This chain links TRBV11-1 with TRBJ2-3; perhaps TRBD2 as D (5 bases). Trimming shortened V by 2 bases and J by 4 bases, and 13 bases separated the two germline ends. Germline V gene sequence: CDR1 SGHAT, CDR2 FQDESV (reference sequence). This CDR3 has 15 amino acids. The chain's CDR3 is CASSLTVREADTQYF. The CDR3 DNA reads TGTGCCAGCAGCTTAACGGTGAGGGAAGCAGATACGCAGTATTTT.

V usage is TRBV9 and J usage is TRBJ2-7; the D gene is possibly TRBD1 (6 bases). Trimming removed 4 bases from V and 1 base from J, with 15 bases in between. The CDR3 contains 15 residues. Germline-derived CDR1 and CDR2 are SGDLS and YYNGEE. CDR3: CASSPYRVGSYEQYF. As DNA, the CDR3 is TGTGCCAGCAGCCCCTACAGGGTTGGTTCCTACGAGCAGTACTTC.

This clone was recorded once. V and J are TRBV18 and TRBJ2-5, with 14 positions matching TRBD2. Germline CDR1 and CDR2: KGHSH and LQKENI. CDR3 length equals 18 residues. Trimming took 3 bases from V and 1 from J; bases not matched to a gene: 7. The CDR3 DNA sequence: TGTGCCAGCTCACCCTGGACTAGCGGGAGGAGAGCCCAAGAGACCCAGTACTTC. Translation gives CASSPWTSGRRAQETQYF.

The chain recombines TRBV5-1 with TRBJ2-7, with 7 bases aligning to TRBD1. The CDR3 runs 15 residues. V lost 5 bases and J lost 4; bases outside the gene matches: 12. CDR1 is SGHRS and CDR2 is YFSETQ in the germline V gene. Here the CDR3 reads CASRNAGGPTYEQYF. In nucleotides, the CDR3 is TGCGCCAGCAGAAACGCAGGGGGACCCACATACGAGCAGTACTTC.

V usage is TRBV6-6 and J usage is TRBJ2-7; the match to TRBD1 covers 9 bases. The CDR3 consists of 14 residues. The germline V gene encodes CDR1 MNHNY and CDR2 SVGAGI (reference sequence). The V segment lost 5 bases and the J segment 2 bases; nucleotides outside the gene matches: 4. The chain's CDR3 is CASSLGQGTYEQYF. CDR3 nucleotides: TGTGCCAGCAGTCTCGGACAGGGGACCTACGAGCAGTACTTC.

The V call is TRBV28, the J call TRBJ2-7, with a tentative D call TRBD1 (6 bases). Germline V gene sequence: CDR1 MDHEN, CDR2 SYDVKM. The CDR3 length is 12 residues. The V end lost 7 bases, the J end lost 5 bases, and 12 bases lay between the germline ends. In DNA, the CDR3 is TGTGCCAGCACCACAGGGTCTCACGAGCAGTACTTC. This gives the protein CASTTGSHEQYF.

This chain connects TRBV10-2 to TRBJ2-3; D is possibly TRBD2 (6 bases). This CDR3 contains 17 residues. Trimming cost V 2 bases and J 1 base, with 16 bases left between them. Germline V gene data show CDR1 as WSHSY and CDR2 as SAAADI. CDR3 protein: CASSEHYKGGGTDTQYF. The CDR3 DNA reads as TGCGCCAGCAGTGAGCATTACAAGGGAGGTGGCACAGATACGCAGTATTTT.

The chain uses TRBV2 and TRBJ1-1; 10 nucleotides agree with TRBD1. The CDR3 extends over 17 amino acids. With 4 bases clipped from V and 6 bases from J, the junction kept 14 bases outside the gene matches. Germline V lookup: CDR1 SNHLY, CDR2 FYNNEI. This CDR3 is CASSVSTGGRRLAEAFF. The DNA of the CDR3 is TGTGCCAGCAGTGTCTCGACAGGGGGCCGAAGATTGGCTGAAGCTTTCTTT.

This chain links TRBV29-1 with TRBJ1-5; D ambiguous. From germline, CDR1 is SQVTM and CDR2 ANQGSEA. The ends were cut back, 5 bases at V and 5 bases at J, with 13 bases in the middle. This CDR3 is built from 13 residues. CDR3 sequence reads: CSVKDGSYQPQHF. The CDR3 bases are TGCAGCGTTAAGGACGGGTCTTATCAGCCCCAGCATTTT.